The 10 T cell receptor beta chains listed next were all sequenced from one sample in a study of cytotoxic CD8 clonotypes in ibrutinib-treated CLL. Produced via immunoSEQ multiplex PCR; TCRdb's table is partial and in-frame only. The profile shows some 350,000 clones, 67% of them singletons. Here the sequenced sample was PBMCs, taken after 36 months of ibrutinib treatment. All receptors come from a human donor with chronic lymphocytic leukemia.

The chain recombines TRBV11-3 with TRBJ2-2; TRBD1 aligns across 7 bases. The CDR3 is made up of 16 amino acids. Germline V lookup: CDR1 SGHNT, CDR2 YENEEA. With 1 base clipped from V and 3 bases from J, the junction kept 5 bases outside the gene matches. CDR3 coding DNA: TGTGCCAGCAGCTTAGGAGGGGGCCGGGACACCGGGGAGCTGTTTTTT. Its protein product is CASSLGGGRDTGELFF.

This clone was seen a handful of times. The V and J genes are TRBV2 and TRBJ2-7; 12 nucleotides agree with TRBD2. Germline V gives CDR1 SNHLY, CDR2 FYNNEI. The junction had 7 bases not matched to a gene; V was cut back by 6 bases and J by 4 bases. This CDR3 is 15 amino acids long. Written as DNA, the CDR3 is TGTGCCAGCAGCCCGACTAGCGGGAGATCGTACGAGCAGTACTTC. It translates to CASSPTSGRSYEQYF. Filled out from reference TRBV2 and TRBJ2-7, the complete variable domain reads EPEVTQTPSHQVTQMGQEVILRCVPISNHLYFYWYRQILGQKVEFLVSFYNNEISEKSEIFDDQFSVERPDGSNFTLKIRSTKLEDSAMYFCASSPTSGRSYEQYFGPGTRLTVT.

The chain employs TRBV7-2 and TRBJ2-1; 7 positions match TRBD2. With 4 bases clipped from V and 0 bases from J, the junction kept 9 bases outside the gene matches. The CDR3 contains 17 residues. Germline loops: CDR1 SGHTA, CDR2 FQGNSA. CDR3 sequence reads: CASSYKMGGISYNEQFF. The CDR3 DNA reads as TGTGCCAGCAGCTACAAAATGGGAGGGATCTCCTACAATGAGCAGTTCTTC.

A few counts support this clone. The chain employs TRBV10-2 and TRBJ1-2; TRBD1 matches at 10 bases. CDR3 size: 12 residues. V was clipped by 6 bases and J by 8 bases; unmatched bases: 3. The germline V gene has CDR1 WSHSY and CDR2 SAAADI. CDR3 amino acids: CASRPGQGGYTF. In DNA form, the CDR3 reads TGCGCCAGCAGACCGGGACAGGGGGGCTACACCTTC.

The chain is built from TRBV7-9 and TRBJ1-1; D perhaps matches TRBD1 (6 bases). CDR3 length: 14 residues. The V end was cut by 2 bases, the J end by 5 bases, with 12 bases between. Germline loops: CDR1 SEHNR, CDR2 FQNEAQ (reference sequence). The chain's CDR3 is CASSLPGARTEAFF. The CDR3 DNA reads TGTGCCAGCAGCTTACCGGGGGCGAGAACTGAAGCTTTCTTT.

The chain combines TRBV18 with TRBJ2-7; D assignment may be TRBD1 or TRBD2 (5 bases each). Between the trimmed V and J ends, which lost 3 bases and 5 bases, there was a span of 11 bases. This CDR3 is built from 13 residues. Germline assignment: CDR1 KGHSH and CDR2 LQKENI. CDR3 in DNA: TGTGCCAGCTCACCGGGAAGGGACCACGAGCAGTACTTC. Protein: CASSPGRDHEQYF.

The gene calls are TRBV10-2 and TRBJ1-5; D uncertain. The CDR3 sequence is 15 residues long. Germline V gene data show CDR1 as WSHSY and CDR2 as SAAADI. Trimming took 2 bases from V and 2 from J, leaving 10 bases between them. This CDR3 reads CASSEHGYRNQPQHF. CDR3 DNA sequence: TGCGCCAGCAGTGAGCACGGTTATCGCAATCAGCCCCAGCATTTT.

The chain has TRBV5-1 and TRBJ2-7; D is uncertain. The ends were cut back, 7 bases at V and 4 bases at J, with 9 bases in the middle. The CDR3 covers 11 residues. The germline CDR1 and CDR2 sequences are SGHRS and YFSETQ. The CDR3 spells CASAVGYEQYF. For the CDR3, the DNA is TGCGCCAGCGCAGTTGGTTACGAGCAGTACTTC.

CDR3 sequence (DNA): TGTGCCAGCAGTTCTCGGGCAGCAGACACCGGGGAGCTGTTTTTT. Residues: CASSSRAADTGELFF. The chain combines TRBV6-5 with TRBJ2-2; D is ambiguous. The V gene's germline CDR1 is MNHEY and CDR2 SVGAGI. V shed 4 bases and J shed 3 bases, with 12 bases lying between them. The CDR3 totals 15 residues.

V and J are TRBV2 and TRBJ1-2; TRBD1 might be the D (6 bases). The V gene's germline CDR1 is SNHLY and CDR2 FYNNEI. The germline V and J ends were trimmed by 4 bases and 6 bases, with 9 bases remaining between them. The CDR3 is 12 residues long. CDR3 sequence reads: CASSVRQDGYTF. For the CDR3, the DNA is TGTGCCAGCAGTGTAAGACAGGATGGCTACACCTTC.